A single sample gave rise to the 25 T cell receptor beta chains below, sequenced in a study of blood T cell repertoires in COVID-19. Assay used: immunoSEQ multiplex PCR; TCRdb lists only in-frame clones, some missing. The top ten clones hold approximately 4.5% of a sample with fewer than 250,000 clones, 82% of them seen once. Sample: peripheral blood. Receptors were obtained from a woman in her 70s with acute or convalescent COVID-19.

V is TRBV2 and J is TRBJ2-7; 10 bases line up with TRBD1. This CDR3 is built from 16 residues. Germline CDR1 and CDR2: SNHLY and FYNNEI. Trimming at V came to 5 bases and at J to 6 bases, leaving 13 bases not matched to a gene. The CDR3 spells CASSQCEPGQGCEQYF. In DNA, the CDR3 is TGTGCCAGCAGTCAGTGCGAGCCGGGACAGGGGTGCGAGCAGTACTTC.

The genes are TRBV7-2 and TRBJ2-3; D is undetermined. CDR1 and CDR2 (germline): SGHTA, FQGNSA. Trimming cost V 7 bases and J 2 bases, with 10 bases left between them. The CDR3 is 13 residues long. The CDR3 coding sequence is TGTGCCAGCAACAGAATTACCACAGATACGCAGTATTTT. This codes for CASNRITTDTQYF.

V and J are TRBV2 and TRBJ2-5; D gene ambiguous. CDR1 and CDR2 from the germline V gene are SNHLY and FYNNEI. Between the trimmed V and J ends, which lost 7 bases and 2 bases, there was a span of 11 bases. The CDR3 totals 13 residues. Here the CDR3 reads CASMPGWQETQYF. DNA for the CDR3: TGTGCCAGCATGCCAGGCTGGCAAGAGACCCAGTACTTC.

The chain combines TRBV2 with TRBJ1-2; D gene ambiguous. Per the germline V gene, CDR1 is SNHLY and CDR2 is FYNNEI. The CDR3 sequence is 14 residues long. Trimming cost V 1 base and J 8 bases, with 14 bases left between them. The CDR3: CASSEVRSGEGYTF. The CDR3 DNA reads TGTGCCAGCAGTGAAGTGCGGTCTGGTGAGGGCTACACCTTC.

This chain connects TRBV15 to TRBJ1-4; the D gene is possibly TRBD1 (5 bases). The germline V and J ends were trimmed by 3 bases and 2 bases, with 10 bases remaining between them. CDR1 is LNHNV and CDR2 is YYDKDF in the germline V gene (reference sequence). This CDR3 is built from 15 residues. The CDR3 DNA reads as TGTGCCACCAGCAGCAGGGCTGGGACTAATGAAAAACTGTTTTTT. Its translation: CATSSRAGTNEKLFF. The entire variable domain, with the rest obtained from reference TRBV15 and TRBJ1-4, is as follows: DAMVIQNPRYQVTQFGKPVTLSCSQTLNHNVMYWYQQKSSQAPKLLFHYYDKDFNNEADTPDNFQSRRPNTSFCFLDIRSPGLGDTAMYLCATSSRAGTNEKLFFGSGTQLSVL.

This sequence joins TRBV7-8 and TRBJ1-6; 7 nucleotides agree with TRBD1. The length of the CDR3 is 15 residues. V lost 5 bases, J lost 9 bases, and 10 bases stayed unmatched. Germline V lookup: CDR1 SGHVS, CDR2 FQNEAQ. CDR3 sequence reads: CASSTQTGRRSPLHF. Here the CDR3 DNA reads TGTGCCAGCAGCACCCAGACAGGGCGGCGTTCACCCCTCCACTTT.

The genes are TRBV6-5 and TRBJ2-1; 10 bases match TRBD1. The CDR3 is 14 amino acids. Germline CDR1 MNHEY, CDR2 SVGAGI. Trimming removed 7 bases from V and 5 bases from J; junction bases left unmatched: 5. CDR3 coding DNA: TGTGCCAGCAACTCCGGGACAGGGGACAATGAGCAGTTCTTC. As protein: CASNSGTGDNEQFF.

V usage is TRBV5-6 and J usage is TRBJ1-2, with unresolved D. CDR3 length: 15 amino acids. The germline V and J ends were trimmed by 1 base and 1 base, with 11 bases remaining between them. Per germline, CDR1 SGHDT and CDR2 YYEEEE. CDR3 in amino acids: CASSLTGIDNYGYTF. DNA for the CDR3: TGTGCCAGCAGCTTGACGGGGATAGATAACTATGGCTACACCTTC.

In its sample, this clone was seen a few times. V usage is TRBV7-9 and J usage is TRBJ2-1; D is uncertain. The V end was cut by 5 bases, the J end by 3 bases, with 11 bases between. Germline CDR1 and CDR2: SEHNR and FQNEAQ (reference sequence). CDR3 length equals 14 residues. The CDR3 nucleotides read TGTGCCAGCAGCCTTTCACTGAACTACAATGAGCAGTTCTTC. This codes for CASSLSLNYNEQFF.

The chain recombines TRBV30 with TRBJ1-6; TRBD1 agrees at 8 bases. V was clipped by 7 bases and J by 9 bases; unmatched bases: 8. Germline CDR1 GTSNPN, CDR2 SVGIG (reference sequence). The CDR3 extends over 13 amino acids. The CDR3 reads CASSGQEGSPLHF. In nucleotides, the CDR3 is TGTGCCTCCTCGGGACAGGAGGGTTCACCCCTCCACTTT.

The chain employs TRBV18 and TRBJ1-1; 7 bases agree with TRBD1. Germline values: CDR1 KGHSH, CDR2 LQKENI. Trimming removed 1 base from V and 4 bases from J; junction bases left unmatched: 9. This CDR3 is 16 amino acids long. The DNA for the CDR3 is TGTGCCAGCTCACCACGGCCCCACAGGGGAGGCACTGAAGCTTTCTTT. Amino acid sequence: CASSPRPHRGGTEAFF.

This clone was counted a single time. The CDR3 DNA follows: TGTGCCAGCAGCTTAGCGGGGACATACTATGGCTACACCTTC. It is translated as CASSLAGTYYGYTF. This rearrangement joins TRBV7-9 to TRBJ1-2; D perhaps matches TRBD1 (6 bases). Germline V CDR1 and CDR2: SEHNR, FQNEAQ (reference sequence). Trimming took off 0 bases at V and 3 bases at J, with 8 bases between the two ends. There are 14 residues in the CDR3. Supplemented by reference TRBV7-9 and TRBJ1-2, the full variable domain reads DTGVSQNPRHKITKRGQNVTFRCDPISEHNRLYWYRQTLGQGPEFLTYFQNEAQLEKSRLLSDRFSAERPKGSFSTLEIQRTEQGDSAMYLCASSLAGTYYGYTFGSGTRLTVV.

The chain is built from TRBV5-1 and TRBJ1-2; the match to TRBD1 covers 8 bases. The CDR3 has 15 residues. The V gene end was trimmed by 0 bases and the J gene end by 5 bases; junction bases not matched to a gene: 6. Germline values: CDR1 SGHRS, CDR2 YFSETQ. The CDR3 coding sequence is TGCGCCAGCAGCTTGGTTGGACAGGGCCCGTATGGCTACACCTTC. This encodes CASSLVGQGPYGYTF.

The gene calls are TRBV6-5 and TRBJ1-1, with 8 bases identical to TRBD1. V shed 2 bases, J shed 5 bases, and the junction held 4 bases outside the gene matches. The germline CDR1 and CDR2 sequences are MNHEY and SVGAGI. The CDR3 extends over 14 amino acids. This CDR3 reads CASSYDRGSTEAFF. In DNA form, the CDR3 reads TGTGCCAGCAGTTACGACAGGGGATCAACTGAAGCTTTCTTT.

The rearrangement joins TRBV4-3 to TRBJ2-7; possibly TRBD1 for D (6 bases). CDR3 length: 15 amino acids. Trimming cost V 3 bases and J 1 base, with 13 bases left between them. Germline assignment: CDR1 LGHNA and CDR2 YSLEER. DNA for the CDR3: TGCGCCAGCAGCCAGAACTCCCAGGGGTCCTACGAGCAGTACTTC. It encodes CASSQNSQGSYEQYF.

This rearrangement joins TRBV30 to TRBJ1-5; 8 nucleotides align to TRBD1. The CDR3 runs to 18 residues. The germline V gene encodes CDR1 GTSNPN and CDR2 SVGIG (reference sequence). After removal of 2 bases from V and 2 bases from J, the junction contained 14 bases not matched to a gene. The CDR3 loop is CAWSTRQGSYRGNQPQHF. The CDR3 DNA reads TGTGCCTGGAGTACCCGACAGGGGTCCTATAGGGGCAATCAGCCCCAGCATTTT. Full variable domain (missing parts from reference TRBV30 and TRBJ1-5): SQTIHQWPATLVQPVGSPLSLECTVEGTSNPNLYWYRQAAGRGLQLLFYSVGIGQISSEVPQNLSASRPQDRQFILSSKKLLLSDSGFYLCAWSTRQGSYRGNQPQHFGDGTRLSIL.

This chain connects TRBV19 to TRBJ1-1, with D unclear. The CDR3 loop spans 11 amino acids. Trimming cost V 6 bases and J 5 bases, with 7 bases left between them. Germline assignment: CDR1 LNHDA and CDR2 SQIVND (reference sequence). The CDR3: CASRSVTEAFF. The CDR3 region has the DNA TGTGCCAGTAGATCGGTAACTGAAGCTTTCTTT.

CDR3 DNA: TGTGCCAGCAGGGGAACCGGGACACCTTATGGCTACACCTTC. Protein sequence: CASRGTGTPYGYTF. The chain combines TRBV7-8 with TRBJ1-2, with a tentative D call TRBD1 (6 bases). The CDR3 loop spans 14 amino acids. Germline V gene data show CDR1 as SGHVS and CDR2 as FQNEAQ. Trimming took off 6 bases at V and 5 bases at J, with 16 bases between the two ends.

This clone was observed once. The V call is TRBV19, the J call TRBJ1-3; D might be TRBD1 (6 bases). The ends were cut back, 10 bases at V and 0 bases at J, with 13 bases in the middle. The germline V gene has CDR1 LNHDA and CDR2 SQIVND (reference sequence). CDR3 size: 14 residues. DNA for the CDR3: TGTGCCACTAAGACAGGCTACTCTGGAAACACCATATATTTT. Amino acid sequence: CATKTGYSGNTIYF.

In this sample, this clone turned up once. The rearrangement joins TRBV5-5 to TRBJ1-6; D might be TRBD1 (6 bases). V shed 3 bases and J shed 7 bases, with 14 bases lying between them. Germline CDR1 is SGHKS and CDR2 is YYEKEE (reference sequence). The CDR3 is made up of 15 amino acids. The CDR3 sequence: CASSSLDSQNSPLHF. The CDR3 region has the DNA TGTGCCAGCAGCTCATTGGACAGCCAAAATTCACCCCTCCACTTT. The entire variable domain, with the rest obtained from reference TRBV5-5 and TRBJ1-6, is as follows: DAGVTQSPTHLIKTRGQQVTLRCSPISGHKSVSWYQQVLGQGPQFIFQYYEKEERGRGNFPDRFSARQFPNYSSELNVNALLLGDSALYLCASSSLDSQNSPLHFGNGTRLTVT.

This chain uses TRBV7-2 with TRBJ2-1; TRBD2 might be the D (6 bases). CDR3 length: 14 amino acids. The germline CDR1 and CDR2 sequences are SGHTA and FQGNSA. Deletions cut 3 bases from V and 5 bases from J, with 11 bases between. The CDR3 protein is CASSLGGPNNEQFF. CDR3 DNA sequence: TGTGCCAGCAGCTTGGGGGGTCCCAACAATGAGCAGTTCTTC. The full variable domain, its missing parts supplied by reference TRBV7-2 and TRBJ2-1, is GAGVSQSPSNKVTEKGKDVELRCDPISGHTALYWYRQSLGQGLEFLIYFQGNSAPDKSGLPSDRFSAERTGGSVSTLTIQRTQQEDSAVYLCASSLGGPNNEQFFGPGTRLTVL.

The chain is built from TRBV11-3 and TRBJ2-7; no clear D gene. V lost 5 bases to trimming and J lost 2 bases, with 10 bases between them. This CDR3 contains 13 residues. The germline CDR1 and CDR2 sequences are SGHNT and YENEEA. In DNA, the CDR3 is TGTGCCAGCAGCGAAACCCAGACCTACGAGCAGTACTTC. Protein sequence: CASSETQTYEQYF.

The rearrangement joins TRBV5-4 to TRBJ2-7, with a tentative D call TRBD2 (6 bases). Trimming took 3 bases from V and 5 from J, leaving 18 bases between them. Germline V CDR1 and CDR2: SGHNT, YYREEE (reference sequence). The CDR3 has 15 amino acids. CDR3 DNA: TGTGCCAGCAGCTGGGGGGTAACTCCTGGCGACGAGCAGTACTTC. Encoded protein: CASSWGVTPGDEQYF.

This chain links TRBV7-2 with TRBJ2-3; 11 bases match TRBD1. Trimming cost V 8 bases and J 0 bases; bases outside gene matches: 4. This CDR3 region has 15 residues. CDR1 is SGHTA and CDR2 is FQGNSA in the germline V gene. In DNA form, the CDR3 reads TGTGCCAGCCGCCGGGACAGGGGGAGCACAGATACGCAGTATTTT. Translation: CASRRDRGSTDTQYF.

The chain links TRBV25-1 to TRBJ1-6; the D is unclear. Looked up from germline, CDR1 is MGHDK and CDR2 is SYGVNS. V was trimmed by 4 bases and J by 5 bases, leaving 15 bases between them. This CDR3 spans 16 amino acids. The CDR3 DNA follows: TGTGCCAGCAGTGGGAGATCCGGGATGAATAATTCACCCCTCCACTTT. This gives the protein CASSGRSGMNNSPLHF.